Listed below are T cell receptor beta chains from one sample, sequenced in a study of blood T cell repertoires in COVID-19. Method: immunoSEQ multiplex PCR; TCRdb's copy keeps in-frame clones and lacks some. Of 430,000 or so clones in the sample, approximately 90% were seen once. The sample taken for sequencing was PBMCs or T cells enriched from blood (not recorded which). These receptors were collected from a woman between 35 and 50 years old who had recovered from COVID-19. The CDR3 runs from the conserved cysteine through the conserved F or W. The order of the fields is CDR3 protein, CDR3 DNA, clone size, D gene, J gene, V gene. The D gene is left open where the match is weak. Only some rows state a clone size, as once, few, many or a class for expanded clones.

CDR3aa: CASSQDGGLSTEAFF
CDR3nt: TGTGCCAGCAGCCAAGACGGGGGTTTAAGCACTGAAGCTTTCTTT
abundance: few
d_gene: -
j_gene: TRBJ1-1
v_gene: TRBV4-2

CDR3aa: CASSQLGQGADTQYF
CDR3nt: TGCGCCAGCAGCCAACTCGGACAGGGAGCAGATACGCAGTATTTT
abundance: -
d_gene: TRBD1
j_gene: TRBJ2-3
v_gene: TRBV4-3

CDR3aa: CSVGVPGTGNGYTF
CDR3nt: TGCAGCGTTGGTGTACCAGGGACAGGGAATGGCTACACCTTC
abundance: -
d_gene: TRBD1
j_gene: TRBJ1-2
v_gene: TRBV29-1

CDR3aa: CASSLPAGGSYNEQFF
CDR3nt: TGTGCCAGCAGCCTCCCAGCGGGGGGCTCTTACAATGAGCAGTTCTTC
abundance: -
d_gene: TRBD2
j_gene: TRBJ2-1
v_gene: TRBV6-2/TRBV6-3

CDR3aa: CASNELRQARPNYGYTF
CDR3nt: TGTGCCAGCAACGAACTACGACAGGCGAGGCCTAACTATGGCTACACCTTC
abundance: -
d_gene: -
j_gene: TRBJ1-2
v_gene: TRBV2

CDR3aa: CASSGDGGSGNTIYF
CDR3nt: TGTGCCAGCAGTGGGGACGGGGGCTCTGGAAACACCATATATTTT
abundance: -
d_gene: -
j_gene: TRBJ1-3
v_gene: TRBV2

CDR3aa: CASSDLPGQGGAEAFF
CDR3nt: TGTGCCAGCAGTGACCTCCCGGGACAGGGAGGCGCTGAAGCTTTCTTT
abundance: -
d_gene: TRBD1
j_gene: TRBJ1-1
v_gene: TRBV6-4

CDR3aa: CASSRGRTDTYNEQFF
CDR3nt: TGTGCCAGCAGCCGAGGCCGGACAGATACCTACAATGAGCAGTTCTTC
abundance: -
d_gene: -
j_gene: TRBJ2-1
v_gene: TRBV5-5

CDR3aa: CATSPSGTGGTGELFF
CDR3nt: TGTGCCACCAGTCCCTCCGGGACAGGGGGCACCGGGGAGCTGTTTTTT
abundance: -
d_gene: TRBD1
j_gene: TRBJ2-2
v_gene: TRBV24-1

CDR3aa: CASSLEGSAGTYNEQFF
CDR3nt: TGTGCCAGCAGCTTAGAAGGTTCAGCGGGAACGTACAATGAGCAGTTCTTC
abundance: -
d_gene: TRBD2
j_gene: TRBJ2-1
v_gene: TRBV11-3

CDR3aa: CASSPGTSSNNEQFF
CDR3nt: TGTGCCAGCTCACCCGGGACTAGCTCTAACAATGAGCAGTTCTTC
abundance: -
d_gene: TRBD2
j_gene: TRBJ2-1
v_gene: TRBV18

CDR3aa: CASSLPGAVYEQYF
CDR3nt: TGTGCCAGCTCACTCCCAGGGGCGGTCTACGAGCAGTACTTC
abundance: -
d_gene: -
j_gene: TRBJ2-7
v_gene: TRBV18

CDR3aa: CAISDGVRVLLF
CDR3nt: TGTGCCATCAGTGACGGAGTGCGGGTTCTCCTTTTC
abundance: -
d_gene: -
j_gene: TRBJ1-2
v_gene: TRBV10-3

CDR3aa: CASSRTVGSFHGYTF
CDR3nt: TGTGCCAGCAGCCGGACAGTCGGTAGCTTCCATGGCTACACCTTC
abundance: -
d_gene: -
j_gene: TRBJ1-2
v_gene: TRBV6-2/TRBV6-3

CDR3aa: CAITDGGQLGYTF
CDR3nt: TGTGCCATCACCGACGGGGGACAGCTCGGCTACACCTTC
abundance: -
d_gene: TRBD1
j_gene: TRBJ1-2
v_gene: TRBV10-3

CDR3aa: CASSDKGGGETQYF
CDR3nt: TGCGCCAGCAGTGATAAGGGAGGGGGGGAGACCCAGTACTTC
abundance: -
d_gene: -
j_gene: TRBJ2-5
v_gene: TRBV10-1

CDR3aa: CASSAQTGGRSGYTF
CDR3nt: TGTGCCAGCAGCGCCCAAACAGGGGGCCGGTCCGGCTACACCTTC
abundance: -
d_gene: TRBD1
j_gene: TRBJ1-2
v_gene: TRBV2

CDR3aa: CASSSATQDIDISEAFF
CDR3nt: TGTGCCAGCAGCTCCGCAACCCAGGACATTGATATCTCTGAAGCTTTCTTT
abundance: -
d_gene: -
j_gene: TRBJ1-1
v_gene: TRBV7-2

CDR3aa: CASSQERQAPGKLFF
CDR3nt: TGTGCCAGCAGCCAAGAGCGGCAAGCCCCGGGAAAACTGTTTTTT
abundance: -
d_gene: -
j_gene: TRBJ1-4
v_gene: TRBV3-1/TRBV3-2

CDR3aa: CASKGGQGGISEQYF
CDR3nt: TGTGCCAGTAAGGGAGGACAGGGTGGTATCTCCGAGCAGTACTTC
abundance: -
d_gene: TRBD1
j_gene: TRBJ2-7
v_gene: TRBV19

CDR3aa: CASSEAPGAEAFF
CDR3nt: TGTGCCAGCAGTGAAGCCCCGGGTGCTGAAGCTTTCTTT
abundance: -
d_gene: -
j_gene: TRBJ1-1
v_gene: TRBV2

CDR3aa: CAIQGTSGSSYNEQFF
CDR3nt: TGTGCCATCCAAGGGACTAGCGGGAGCTCCTACAATGAGCAGTTCTTC
abundance: -
d_gene: TRBD2
j_gene: TRBJ2-1
v_gene: TRBV10-3

CDR3aa: CASSPGQGWTYNEQFF
CDR3nt: TGTGCCAGCAGCCCCGGACAGGGATGGACCTACAATGAGCAGTTCTTC
abundance: -
d_gene: TRBD1
j_gene: TRBJ2-1
v_gene: TRBV7-6

CDR3aa: CASRPGTGINQPQHF
CDR3nt: TGTGCCAGCAGACCCGGGACAGGGATAAATCAGCCCCAGCATTTT
abundance: once
d_gene: TRBD1
j_gene: TRBJ1-5
v_gene: TRBV27

CDR3aa: CASSISGKGLGEQFF
CDR3nt: TGTGCCAGCAGCATTAGCGGGAAAGGACTGGGTGAGCAGTTCTTC
abundance: few
d_gene: TRBD2
j_gene: TRBJ2-1
v_gene: TRBV7-2